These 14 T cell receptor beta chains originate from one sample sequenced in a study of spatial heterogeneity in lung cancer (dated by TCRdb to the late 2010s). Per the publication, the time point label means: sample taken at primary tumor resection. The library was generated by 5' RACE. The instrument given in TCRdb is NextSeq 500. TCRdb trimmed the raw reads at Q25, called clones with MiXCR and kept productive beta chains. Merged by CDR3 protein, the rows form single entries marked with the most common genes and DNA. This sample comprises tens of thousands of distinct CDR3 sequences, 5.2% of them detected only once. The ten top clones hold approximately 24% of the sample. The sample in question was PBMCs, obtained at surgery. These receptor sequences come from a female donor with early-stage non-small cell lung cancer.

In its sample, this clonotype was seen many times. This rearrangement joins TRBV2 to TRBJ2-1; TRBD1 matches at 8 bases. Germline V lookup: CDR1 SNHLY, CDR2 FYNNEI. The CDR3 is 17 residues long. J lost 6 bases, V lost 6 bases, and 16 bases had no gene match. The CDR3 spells CASRKSWAWTGSNEQFF. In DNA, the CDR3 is TGTGCCAGCAGGAAGAGCTGGGCGTGGACAGGGTCCAATGAGCAGTTCTTC.

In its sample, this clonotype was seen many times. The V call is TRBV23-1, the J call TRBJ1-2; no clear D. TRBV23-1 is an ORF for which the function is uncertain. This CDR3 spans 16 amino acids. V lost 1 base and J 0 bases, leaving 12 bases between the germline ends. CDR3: CASSQCRAGPNYGYTF. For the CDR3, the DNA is TGCGCCAGCAGTCAATGTAGGGCAGGCCCTAACTATGGCTACACCTTC.

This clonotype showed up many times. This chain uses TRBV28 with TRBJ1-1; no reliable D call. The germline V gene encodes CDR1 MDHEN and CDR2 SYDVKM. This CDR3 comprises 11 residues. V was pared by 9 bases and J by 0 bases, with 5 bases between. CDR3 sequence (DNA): TGTGCCAGTGGGGTGAACACTGAAGCTTTCTTT. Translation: CASGVNTEAFF.

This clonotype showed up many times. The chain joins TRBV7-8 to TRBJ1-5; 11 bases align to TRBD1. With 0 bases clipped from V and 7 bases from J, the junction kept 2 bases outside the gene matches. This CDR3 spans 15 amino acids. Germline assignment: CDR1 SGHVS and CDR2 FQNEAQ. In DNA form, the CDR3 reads TGTGCCAGCAGCTTAGCGGACAGGGGGCCCCAGCCCCAGCATTTT. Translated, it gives CASSLADRGPQPQHF.

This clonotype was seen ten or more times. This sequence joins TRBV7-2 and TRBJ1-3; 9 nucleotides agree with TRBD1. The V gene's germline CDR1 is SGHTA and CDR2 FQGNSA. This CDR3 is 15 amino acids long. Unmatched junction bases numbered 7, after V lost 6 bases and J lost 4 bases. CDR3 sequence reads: CASSPGTGKGNTIYF. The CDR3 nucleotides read TGTGCCAGCAGTCCCGGGACAGGGAAAGGAAACACCATATATTTT.

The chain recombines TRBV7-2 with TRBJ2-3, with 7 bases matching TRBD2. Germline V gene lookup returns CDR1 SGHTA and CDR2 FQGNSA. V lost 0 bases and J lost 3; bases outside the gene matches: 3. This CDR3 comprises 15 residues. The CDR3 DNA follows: TGTGCCAGCAGCTTAGCGGGGGGGATAACAGATACGCAGTATTTT. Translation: CASSLAGGITDTQYF.

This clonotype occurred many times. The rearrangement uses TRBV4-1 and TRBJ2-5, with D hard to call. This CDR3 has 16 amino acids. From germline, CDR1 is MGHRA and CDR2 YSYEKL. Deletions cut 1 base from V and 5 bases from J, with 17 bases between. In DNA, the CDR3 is TGCGCCAGCAGCCAAGTTAACATGGGTTTGCCCGAGACCCAGTACTTC. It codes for CASSQVNMGLPETQYF.

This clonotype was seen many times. CDR3 in amino acids: CSVVASTDTQYF. The CDR3 DNA reads TGCAGCGTTGTAGCAAGCACAGATACGCAGTATTTT. V and J are TRBV29-1 and TRBJ2-3; the D is unclear. V gave up 4 bases and J gave up 0 bases, with 5 bases separating them. Germline CDR1 is SQVTM and CDR2 is ANQGSEA. This CDR3 spans 12 amino acids.

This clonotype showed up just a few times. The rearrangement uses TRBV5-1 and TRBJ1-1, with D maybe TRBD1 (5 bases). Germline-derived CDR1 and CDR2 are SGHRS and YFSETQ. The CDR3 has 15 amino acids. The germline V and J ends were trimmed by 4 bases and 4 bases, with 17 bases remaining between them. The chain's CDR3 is CASSPAEGLGTEAFF. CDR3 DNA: TGCGCCAGCAGCCCCGCCGAGGGGCTGGGCACTGAAGCTTTCTTT.

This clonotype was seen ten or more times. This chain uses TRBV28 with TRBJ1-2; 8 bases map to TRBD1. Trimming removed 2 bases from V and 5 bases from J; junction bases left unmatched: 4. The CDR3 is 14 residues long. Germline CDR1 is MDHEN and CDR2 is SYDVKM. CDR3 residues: CASSLTQGAYGYTF. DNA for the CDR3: TGTGCCAGCAGTTTAACGCAGGGGGCATATGGCTACACCTTC.

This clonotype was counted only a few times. The CDR3 region is CASSFGKNTEAFF. The CDR3, as DNA: TGTGCCAGCAGCTTTGGTAAGAACACTGAAGCTTTCTTT. The chain joins TRBV7-3 to TRBJ1-1; no definite D call. The CDR3 spans 13 residues. Looked up from germline, CDR1 is SGHTA and CDR2 is FQGTGA. Trimming cost V 3 bases and J 1 base, with 6 bases left between them. Filled out from reference TRBV7-3 and TRBJ1-1, the complete variable domain reads GAGVSQTPSNKVTEKGKYVELRCDPISGHTALYWYRQSLGQGPEFLIYFQGTGAADDSGLPNDRFFAVRPEGSVSTLKIQRTERGDSAVYLCASSFGKNTEAFFGQGTRLTVV.

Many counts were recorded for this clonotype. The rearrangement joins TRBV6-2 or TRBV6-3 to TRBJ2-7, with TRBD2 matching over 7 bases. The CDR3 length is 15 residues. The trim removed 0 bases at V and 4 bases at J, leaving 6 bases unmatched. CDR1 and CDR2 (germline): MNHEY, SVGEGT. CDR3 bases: TGTGCCAGCAGTTACTCCCGTAGCGGGCGGTACGAGCAGTACTTC. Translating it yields CASSYSRSGRYEQYF.

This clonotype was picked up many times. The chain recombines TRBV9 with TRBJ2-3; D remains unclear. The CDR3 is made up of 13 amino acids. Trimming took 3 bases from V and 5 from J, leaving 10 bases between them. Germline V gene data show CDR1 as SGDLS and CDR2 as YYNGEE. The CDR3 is CASSATFKDTQYF. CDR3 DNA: TGTGCCAGCAGCGCAACTTTCAAAGATACGCAGTATTTT.

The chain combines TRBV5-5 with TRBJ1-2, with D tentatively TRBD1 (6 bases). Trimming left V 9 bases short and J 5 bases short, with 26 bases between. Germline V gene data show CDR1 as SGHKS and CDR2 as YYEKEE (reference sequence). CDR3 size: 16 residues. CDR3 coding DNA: TGTGCCACAGCAGCTGAGTCTCTAGGACAGAGTTATGGCTACACCTTC. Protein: CATAAESLGQSYGYTF.